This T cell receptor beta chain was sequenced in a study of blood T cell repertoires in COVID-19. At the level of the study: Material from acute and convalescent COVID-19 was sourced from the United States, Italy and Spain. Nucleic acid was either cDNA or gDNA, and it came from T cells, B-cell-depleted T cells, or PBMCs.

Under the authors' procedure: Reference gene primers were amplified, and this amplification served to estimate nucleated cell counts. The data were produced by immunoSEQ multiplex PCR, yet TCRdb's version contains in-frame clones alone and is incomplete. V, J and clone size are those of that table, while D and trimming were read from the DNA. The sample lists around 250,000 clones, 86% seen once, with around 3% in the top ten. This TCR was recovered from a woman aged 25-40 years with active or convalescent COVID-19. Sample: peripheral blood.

CDR3 in DNA: TGCGCCAGCAGCCGCGCGACGTCGAGTACAGGGGGCTACACCTTC. It translates to CASSRATSSTGGYTF. The V call is TRBV5-1, the J call TRBJ1-2; perhaps TRBD1 as D (6 bases). The CDR3 runs to 15 residues. Per germline, CDR1 SGHRS and CDR2 YFSETQ. Trimming left V 4 bases short and J 8 bases short, with 21 bases between.